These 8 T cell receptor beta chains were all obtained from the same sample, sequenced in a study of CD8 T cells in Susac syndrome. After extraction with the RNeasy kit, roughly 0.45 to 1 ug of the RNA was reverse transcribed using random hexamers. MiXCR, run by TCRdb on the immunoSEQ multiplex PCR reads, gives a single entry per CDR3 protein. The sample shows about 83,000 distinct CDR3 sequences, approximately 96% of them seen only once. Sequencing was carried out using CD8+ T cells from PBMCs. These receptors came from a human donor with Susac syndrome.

DNA of the CDR3: TGCAGTGCTAGAGTTACGGCCGAGCAGTACTTC. Its protein is CSARVTAEQYF. This chain links TRBV20-1 with TRBJ2-7, with no clear D. CDR3 size: 11 residues. With 1 base removed from V and 6 bases from J, the gap between germline ends came to 7 bases. Germline V lookup: CDR1 DFQATT, CDR2 SNEGSKA (reference sequence).

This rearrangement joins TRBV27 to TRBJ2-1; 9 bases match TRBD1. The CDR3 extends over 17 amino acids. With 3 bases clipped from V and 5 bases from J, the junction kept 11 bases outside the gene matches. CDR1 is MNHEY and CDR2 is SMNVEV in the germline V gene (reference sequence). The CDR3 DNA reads TGTGCCAGCAGTTTCTCCCGGTGGGACAGGGCGGACAATGAGCAGTTCTTC. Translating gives CASSFSRWDRADNEQFF.

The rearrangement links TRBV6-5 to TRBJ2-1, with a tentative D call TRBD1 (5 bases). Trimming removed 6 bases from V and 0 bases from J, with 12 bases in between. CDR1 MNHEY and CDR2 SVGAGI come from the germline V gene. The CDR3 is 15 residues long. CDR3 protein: CASRKDTSSYNEQFF. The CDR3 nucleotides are TGTGCCAGCAGAAAGGACACGAGCTCCTACAATGAGCAGTTCTTC.

The CDR3 DNA is TGCGCCAGCAGCCAAGTTTGGGGGGCCGAAAACATTCAGTACTTC. The encoded protein is CASSQVWGAENIQYF. The chain is built from TRBV4-1 and TRBJ2-4, with D possibly called TRBD1 or TRBD2 (6 bases each). V was trimmed by 1 base and J by 5 bases, leaving 12 bases between them. CDR1 and CDR2 (germline): MGHRA, YSYEKL. The CDR3 extends over 15 amino acids.

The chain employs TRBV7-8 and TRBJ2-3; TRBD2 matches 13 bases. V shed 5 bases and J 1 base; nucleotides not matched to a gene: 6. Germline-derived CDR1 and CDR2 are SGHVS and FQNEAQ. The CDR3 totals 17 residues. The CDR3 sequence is CASSLPGTSGGTDTQYF. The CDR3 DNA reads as TGTGCCAGCAGCCTTCCCGGGACTAGCGGGGGCACAGATACGCAGTATTTT.

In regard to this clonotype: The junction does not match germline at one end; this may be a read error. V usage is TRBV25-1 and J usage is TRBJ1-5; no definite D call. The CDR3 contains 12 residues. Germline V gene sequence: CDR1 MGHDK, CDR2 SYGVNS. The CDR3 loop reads CASSGDSQAQHF. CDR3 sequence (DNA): TGTGCCAGCAGCGGAGATTCTCAGGCCCAGCATTTT.

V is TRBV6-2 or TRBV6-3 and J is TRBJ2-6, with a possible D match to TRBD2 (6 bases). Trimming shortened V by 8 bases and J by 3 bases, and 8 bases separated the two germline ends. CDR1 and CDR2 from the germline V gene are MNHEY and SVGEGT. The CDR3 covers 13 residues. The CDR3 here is CASWRGGANVLTF. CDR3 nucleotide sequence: TGTGCCAGCTGGAGGGGTGGGGCCAACGTCCTGACTTTC.

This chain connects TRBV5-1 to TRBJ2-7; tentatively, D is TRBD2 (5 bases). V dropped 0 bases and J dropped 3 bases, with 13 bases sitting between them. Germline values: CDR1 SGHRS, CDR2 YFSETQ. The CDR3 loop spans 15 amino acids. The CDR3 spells CASSLGERPLYEQYF. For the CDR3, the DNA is TGCGCCAGCAGCTTGGGTGAGCGGCCCCTCTACGAGCAGTACTTC. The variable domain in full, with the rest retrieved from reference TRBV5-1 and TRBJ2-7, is KAGVTQTPRYLIKTRGQQVTLSCSPISGHRSVSWYQQTPGQGLQFLFEYFSETQRNKGNFPGRFSGRQFSNSRSEMNVSTLELGDSALYLCASSLGERPLYEQYFGPGTRLTVT.